Following are 25 T cell receptor beta chains from one sample sequenced in a study of cytomegalovirus exposure and HLA in healthy donors. TCRdb keeps only in-frame clones here, not all; method: immunoSEQ multiplex PCR. The sample holds 65,000 to 90,000 clones; approximately 90% are singletons and the top ten take 3% to 4%. The specimen sequenced was PBMCs. All receptors derive from a woman aged 18-35 years in good health and CMV-seropositive.

The CDR3 DNA sequence: TGCGCCAGCAGCCGGGGACGGGAGGGGTCCTACAATGAGCAGTTCTTC. Residues: CASSRGREGSYNEQFF. V and J are TRBV4-3 and TRBJ2-1, with TRBD2 identical over 8 bases. The V and J ends lost 4 bases and 1 base, in that order; junction bases with no gene match: 6. The germline gives CDR1 LGHNA, CDR2 YSLEER. The CDR3 consists of 16 residues.

The chain employs TRBV20-1 and TRBJ2-1, with D maybe TRBD2 (6 bases). This CDR3 spans 11 amino acids. Germline-derived CDR1 and CDR2 are DFQATT and SNEGSKA (reference sequence). Trimming left V 1 base short and J 15 bases short, with 13 bases between. In DNA, the CDR3 is TGCAGTGCTAGAGTAGGAGGGCGCGGGTTCTTC. Its translation is CSARVGGRGFF.

The rearrangement uses TRBV18 and TRBJ2-7, with TRBD1 as a possible D gene (6 bases). Trimming stripped 2 bases from V and 1 base from J, with 9 bases between. The CDR3 is 14 residues long. Germline V lookup: CDR1 KGHSH, CDR2 LQKENI. This chain's CDR3 is CASSPTGQSYEQYF. As DNA, the CDR3 is TGTGCCAGCTCACCAACCGGACAGTCCTACGAGCAGTACTTC.

This chain connects TRBV5-1 to TRBJ1-1; D gene ambiguous. Germline V lookup: CDR1 SGHRS, CDR2 YFSETQ. The CDR3 is 14 amino acids. V dropped 1 base and J dropped 1 base, with 8 bases sitting between them. CDR3 nucleotides: TGCGCCAGCAGCTTGAGTGGAGCGAACACTGAAGCTTTCTTT. Translated, it gives CASSLSGANTEAFF.

The genes are TRBV10-2 and TRBJ1-4; tentatively, D is TRBD1 (6 bases). This CDR3 has 13 residues. CDR1 and CDR2 from the germline V gene are WSHSY and SAAADI. With 7 bases removed from V and 4 bases from J, the gap between germline ends came to 10 bases. The CDR3: CASTGQFNEKLFF. As DNA, the CDR3 is TGCGCCAGCACTGGACAGTTTAATGAAAAACTGTTTTTT.

The J gene is TRBJ2-5, the V gene TRBV6-5; a possible D gene is TRBD1 (5 bases). Germline V lookup: CDR1 MNHEY, CDR2 SVGAGI. CDR3 length equals 12 residues. V lost 7 bases to trimming and J lost 2 bases, with 8 bases between them. CDR3 bases: TGTGCCAGCATGGGGCAGCAAGAGACCCAGTACTTC. Its protein product is CASMGQQETQYF.

V is TRBV10-3 and J is TRBJ2-7; perhaps TRBD1 as D (6 bases). The V gene's germline CDR1 is ENHRY and CDR2 SYGVKD. Trimming took 8 bases from V and 1 from J, leaving 9 bases between them. CDR3 length: 12 residues. As DNA, the CDR3 is TGTGCCATCGGGGGCCCGTCCTACGAGCAGTACTTC. Translating it yields CAIGGPSYEQYF.

The rearrangement links TRBV7-2 to TRBJ1-5; D call uncertain. Deletions cut 5 bases from V and 6 bases from J, with 11 bases between. Germline CDR1 SGHTA, CDR2 FQGNSA. The CDR3 loop spans 13 amino acids. Here the CDR3 DNA reads TGTGCCAGCAGCCCCGCGGAATTTCAGCCCCAGCATTTT. It translates to CASSPAEFQPQHF.

This clone was recorded a few times. This chain links TRBV6-1 with TRBJ2-3, with 11 bases aligning to TRBD2. The V gene's germline CDR1 is MNHNS and CDR2 SASEGT. The V segment lost 4 bases and the J segment 4 bases; nucleotides outside the gene matches: 1. The CDR3 totals 14 residues. Here the CDR3 DNA reads TGTGCCAGCAGTGGGACTAGCGGGCCAGATACGCAGTATTTT. Its translation: CASSGTSGPDTQYF.

This chain connects TRBV4-2 to TRBJ2-2, with D maybe TRBD2 (7 bases). Germline values: CDR1 LGHNA, CDR2 YNFKEQ. The CDR3 loop spans 17 amino acids. Deletions cut 0 bases from V and 4 bases from J, with 15 bases between. The CDR3 spells CASSQELRGGATGELFF. In DNA form, the CDR3 reads TGTGCCAGCAGCCAAGAGTTGAGAGGGGGGGCCACCGGGGAGCTGTTTTTT.

V and J are TRBV5-5 and TRBJ2-7, with 12 bases fitting TRBD2. The junction had 13 bases not matched to a gene; V was cut back by 4 bases and J by 5 bases. Germline CDR1 is SGHKS and CDR2 is YYEKEE (reference sequence). The CDR3 is 17 amino acids. The CDR3, as DNA: TGTGCCAGCAGCCGAACTCAACTAGCGGGAGGTTTCCACGAGCAGTACTTC. Protein sequence: CASSRTQLAGGFHEQYF.

This chain connects TRBV7-9 to TRBJ2-7, with 8 bases aligning to TRBD2. Germline CDR1 and CDR2: SEHNR and FQNEAQ (reference sequence). The CDR3 is 16 amino acids. J was trimmed by 7 bases and V by 0 bases; bases with no gene match: 11. The CDR3 sequence: CASSLAPPGTGGEQYF. The CDR3 nucleotides read TGTGCCAGCAGCTTAGCCCCACCAGGTACGGGAGGGGAGCAGTACTTC.

The chain recombines TRBV7-9 with TRBJ2-5; 7 bases agree with TRBD1. The CDR3 covers 16 residues. After removal of 5 bases from V and 7 bases from J, the junction contained 16 bases not matched to a gene. The germline V gene has CDR1 SEHNR and CDR2 FQNEAQ (reference sequence). CDR3 coding DNA: TGTGCCAGCAGCCAGCCACGACCTGACAGGGATGTGACCCAGTACTTC. Residues: CASSQPRPDRDVTQYF. Drawing the rest from reference TRBV7-9 and TRBJ2-5, the complete variable domain is DTGVSQNPRHKITKRGQNVTFRCDPISEHNRLYWYRQTLGQGPEFLTYFQNEAQLEKSRLLSDRFSAERPKGSFSTLEIQRTEQGDSAMYLCASSQPRPDRDVTQYFGPGTRLLVL.

The J gene is TRBJ1-2, the V gene TRBV29-1, with D hard to call. The germline gives CDR1 SQVTM, CDR2 ANQGSEA. Trimming removed 0 bases from V and 0 bases from J, with 11 bases in between. CDR3 length equals 15 residues. CDR3 DNA sequence: TGCAGCGTTGAAGAACACCACCAGACTAACTATGGCTACACCTTC. This gives the protein CSVEEHHQTNYGYTF.

The chain has TRBV4-3 and TRBJ1-3; 10 nucleotides align to TRBD1. Germline trimming cut 3 bases from V and 1 base from J; bases unmatched to any gene: 9. The CDR3 is 18 amino acids. Germline CDR1 reads LGHNA; CDR2 reads YSLEER. Written as DNA, the CDR3 is TGCGCCAGCAGCCAGGACATCGGGACAGGGGTTTCTGGAAACACCATATATTTT. Amino acid sequence: CASSQDIGTGVSGNTIYF.

The table lists this clone with a count of one. The DNA is omitted, as the CDR3 cannot be located on it reliably, and the CDR3 follows TCRdb's listing. The J gene is TRBJ2-1, the V gene TRBV21-1; the tabulated D call, TRBD2, remains unverified against the DNA. TRBV21-1 is a pseudogene segment. Termini included, the CDR3 measures 17 amino acids. CDR3: CASSKVVAGGTYNEQFF.

The genes are TRBV2 and TRBJ1-4, with 9 bases matching TRBD1. This CDR3 has 17 residues. Germline loops: CDR1 SNHLY, CDR2 FYNNEI. Germline trimming cut 2 bases from V and 3 bases from J; bases unmatched to any gene: 7. In DNA form, the CDR3 reads TGTGCCAGCAGTGAAAGGGGACAGGGAAGGGCTAATGAAAAACTGTTTTTT. Translated: CASSERGQGRANEKLFF.

V usage is TRBV4-1 and J usage is TRBJ2-1; 8 nucleotides agree with TRBD1. The CDR3 runs 18 residues. CDR1 and CDR2 (germline): MGHRA, YSYEKL. J lost 3 bases, V lost 0 bases, and 10 bases had no gene match. The CDR3 sequence is CASSQDTTGTGFYNEQFF. CDR3 nucleotides: TGCGCCAGCAGCCAAGACACAACCGGGACAGGCTTCTACAATGAGCAGTTCTTC.

J is TRBJ2-3 and V is TRBV13, with D unresolved. V lost 3 bases, J lost 6 bases, and 4 bases lay in between. CDR3 length: 11 residues. The germline V gene has CDR1 PRHDT and CDR2 FYEKMQ (reference sequence). The DNA of the CDR3 is TGTGCCAGCAGCTTCAGGGATACGCAGTATTTT. It yields the protein CASSFRDTQYF.

V gene TRBV27 combines with J gene TRBJ2-7, with 8 bases lining up with TRBD1. V lost 4 bases and J lost 4; bases outside the gene matches: 3. CDR1 MNHEY and CDR2 SMNVEV come from the germline V gene (reference sequence). CDR3 length: 13 amino acids. CDR3 protein: CASSSGGSYEQYF. For the CDR3, the DNA is TGTGCCAGCAGTTCAGGGGGCTCATACGAGCAGTACTTC.

The CDR3: CASSPGFPTDTQYF. Written as DNA, the CDR3 is TGTGCCAGCAGCCCGGGGTTCCCCACAGATACGCAGTATTTT. The chain is built from TRBV7-2 and TRBJ2-3, with D perhaps TRBD2 (5 bases). Looked up from germline, CDR1 is SGHTA and CDR2 is FQGNSA. Deletions cut 5 bases from V and 2 bases from J, with 11 bases between. CDR3 size: 14 residues.

The V and J genes are TRBV19 and TRBJ1-6, with 8 bases that match TRBD1. Germline V gives CDR1 LNHDA, CDR2 SQIVND (reference sequence). The length of the CDR3 is 15 residues. Trimming removed 2 bases from V and 9 bases from J; junction bases left unmatched: 6. The CDR3 here is CASSIQGQGSSPLHF. In nucleotides, the CDR3 is TGTGCCAGTAGTATACAAGGACAGGGTTCTTCACCCCTCCACTTT.

The J gene is TRBJ2-7, the V gene TRBV4-1, with D possibly TRBD1 on 6 matching bases. CDR3 length: 15 amino acids. The V gene's germline CDR1 is MGHRA and CDR2 YSYEKL. Trimming removed 1 base from V and 4 bases from J, with 14 bases in between. The CDR3 DNA sequence: TGCGCCAGCAGCCAAGGATTGGGACAAACTTACGAGCAGTACTTC. This sequence encodes CASSQGLGQTYEQYF.

J is TRBJ1-2 and V is TRBV30; no definite D call. CDR1 is GTSNPN, CDR2 SVGIG, per germline (reference sequence). This CDR3 is built from 12 residues. V was cut by 1 base and J by 8 bases, with 11 bases left in between. The CDR3 bases are TGTGCCTGGAGTGCCCCGGCGCGGGGCTACACCTTC. Protein sequence: CAWSAPARGYTF.

A few counts support this clone. The V gene is TRBV29-1, the J gene TRBJ2-7; 7 nucleotides agree with TRBD1. The CDR3 is made up of 14 amino acids. Germline V lookup: CDR1 SQVTM, CDR2 ANQGSEA. Germline trimming cut 7 bases from V and 0 bases from J; bases unmatched to any gene: 9. The CDR3 DNA follows: TGCAGCGAATACCCAGGGACAGCCTCCTACGAGCAGTACTTC. Its protein is CSEYPGTASYEQYF.